Below are 14 T cell receptor beta chains sequenced from a single sample in a study of blood T cell repertoires in COVID-19. Sequencing used immunoSEQ multiplex PCR; TCRdb keeps in-frame clones, though not all of them. The sample shows roughly 190,000 clones, around 90% of them seen only once. Sequencing was carried out using peripheral blood. The receptor source for this set is a human donor in a cohort sampled during active COVID-19.

This clone was picked up a small number of times. This chain uses TRBV19 with TRBJ2-7; D not resolved. The CDR3 sequence is 17 residues long. The germline gives CDR1 LNHDA, CDR2 SQIVND (reference sequence). Trimming took off 3 bases at V and 0 bases at J, with 18 bases between the two ends. CDR3 DNA sequence: TGTGCCAGTAGTATCGCTCTAGGCAGCCGGAGCTCCTACGAGCAGTACTTC. It is translated as CASSIALGSRSSYEQYF.

This chain links TRBV7-6 with TRBJ2-5; 7 positions agree with TRBD1. V lost 3 bases to trimming and J lost 1 base; unmatched junction nucleotides: 20. Germline V gene sequence: CDR1 SGHVS, CDR2 FNYEAQ. The CDR3 loop spans 20 amino acids. The CDR3 bases are TGTGCCAGCAGCTTGGCACCCCCTCTCGTGAGACAGGGCCCCCAAGAGACCCAGTACTTC. Its translation is CASSLAPPLVRQGPQETQYF. Together with reference TRBV7-6 and TRBJ2-5, the CDR3 gives the full variable domain: GAGVSQSPRYKVTKRGQDVALRCDPISGHVSLYWYRQALGQGPEFLTYFNYEAQQDKSGLPNDRFSAERPEGSISTLTIQRTEQRDSAMYRCASSLAPPLVRQGPQETQYFGPGTRLLVL.

The chain uses TRBV7-8 and TRBJ2-7, with 7 bases that match TRBD2. The CDR3 length is 15 residues. V was clipped by 1 base and J by 5 bases; unmatched bases: 8. Germline V gene sequence: CDR1 SGHVS, CDR2 FQNEAQ. The DNA for the CDR3 is TGTGCCAGCAGCTTAGGTCGGCAGGGAGGGAACGAGCAGTACTTC. This gives the protein CASSLGRQGGNEQYF.

The genes are TRBV19 and TRBJ2-7; TRBD1 matches at 8 bases. V was pared by 1 base and J by 7 bases, with 3 bases of the junction left unmatched. Germline loops: CDR1 LNHDA, CDR2 SQIVND (reference sequence). The CDR3 contains 13 residues. Here the CDR3 reads CASSIVGTGEQYF. CDR3 coding DNA: TGTGCCAGTAGTATAGTTGGGACAGGAGAGCAGTACTTC.

This sequence joins TRBV7-2 and TRBJ2-5; D is perhaps TRBD2 (6 bases). Trimming took off 4 bases at V and 6 bases at J, with 15 bases between the two ends. The CDR3 covers 14 residues. Germline V gene sequence: CDR1 SGHTA, CDR2 FQGNSA. The CDR3 sequence: CASSSGSGGKTQYF. The DNA of the CDR3 is TGTGCCAGCAGCTCGGGGAGTGGGGGGAAGACCCAGTACTTC.

This clone occurred once. The rearrangement joins TRBV28 to TRBJ2-2; 8 bases align to TRBD1. Trimming removed 10 bases from V and 3 bases from J; junction bases left unmatched: 4. Germline V gene sequence: CDR1 MDHEN, CDR2 SYDVKM. The CDR3 sequence is 13 residues long. The chain's CDR3 is CATRQGHTGELFF. The CDR3 nucleotides are TGTGCCACCCGACAGGGGCACACCGGGGAGCTGTTTTTT.

The chain recombines TRBV19 with TRBJ1-1, with a tentative D call TRBD1 (6 bases). This CDR3 is 13 amino acids long. Trimming removed 9 bases at V and 0 bases at J, with 11 bases between. The V gene's germline CDR1 is LNHDA and CDR2 SQIVND (reference sequence). The CDR3 protein is CASRGHLNTEAFF. CDR3 nucleotides: TGTGCCAGCCGGGGACATTTGAACACTGAAGCTTTCTTT.

The chain has TRBV2 and TRBJ2-5; D is possibly TRBD2 (5 bases). Germline V gene data show CDR1 as SNHLY and CDR2 as FYNNEI. The CDR3 has 16 amino acids. Trimming cost V 1 base and J 2 bases, with 14 bases left between them. The CDR3 DNA sequence: TGTGCCAGCAGTGAAGGGCGGGTGCCATTTCAAGAGACCCAGTACTTC. It yields the protein CASSEGRVPFQETQYF. The full variable domain, its missing parts supplied by reference TRBV2 and TRBJ2-5, is EPEVTQTPSHQVTQMGQEVILRCVPISNHLYFYWYRQILGQKVEFLVSFYNNEISEKSEIFDDQFSVERPDGSNFTLKIRSTKLEDSAMYFCASSEGRVPFQETQYFGPGTRLLVL.

The chain is built from TRBV5-8 and TRBJ1-3, with a tentative D call TRBD1 (6 bases). There are 15 residues in the CDR3. V dropped 1 base and J dropped 4 bases, with 12 bases sitting between them. The germline V gene encodes CDR1 SGHTS and CDR2 YDEGEE. The CDR3 region has the DNA TGTGCCAGCAGCTTGCGGGGGGCTCCCGGAAACACCATATATTTT. This encodes CASSLRGAPGNTIYF. Full variable domain (rest looked up from reference TRBV5-8 and TRBJ1-3): EAGVTQSPTHLIKTRGQQATLRCSPISGHTSVYWYQQALGLGLQFLLWYDEGEERNRGNFPPRFSGRQFPNYSSELNVNALELEDSALYLCASSLRGAPGNTIYFGEGSWLTVV.

The rearrangement joins TRBV25-1 to TRBJ1-1; 7 nucleotides match TRBD1. Germline V gene lookup returns CDR1 MGHDK and CDR2 SYGVNS. The CDR3 runs 15 residues. Unmatched junction bases numbered 9, after V lost 3 bases and J lost 5 bases. CDR3 sequence (DNA): TGTGCCAGCAGTGATCCGAGGGGGCCGGGGACTGAAGCTTTCTTT. This gives the protein CASSDPRGPGTEAFF.

In its sample, this clone was seen once. The chain couples TRBV5-5 to TRBJ2-7; 12 bases map to TRBD2. Unmatched junction bases numbered 2, after V lost 0 bases and J lost 7 bases. Germline V gene sequence: CDR1 SGHKS, CDR2 YYEKEE (reference sequence). The CDR3 length is 14 residues. The CDR3 sequence: CASSLGLAGEEQYF. Here the CDR3 DNA reads TGTGCCAGCAGCTTGGGACTAGCGGGGGAAGAGCAGTACTTC.

The J gene is TRBJ1-2, the V gene TRBV30, with D hard to call. The V gene lost 0 bases and the J gene lost 3 bases, with 11 bases spanning the gap. This CDR3 has 14 amino acids. Looked up from germline, CDR1 is GTSNPN and CDR2 is SVGIG (reference sequence). The CDR3 DNA reads as TGTGCCTGGAGTGTACCGGGGTTCGACTATGGCTACACCTTC. This codes for CAWSVPGFDYGYTF. The full variable domain, its missing parts supplied by reference TRBV30 and TRBJ1-2, is SQTIHQWPATLVQPVGSPLSLECTVEGTSNPNLYWYRQAAGRGLQLLFYSVGIGQISSEVPQNLSASRPQDRQFILSSKKLLLSDSGFYLCAWSVPGFDYGYTFGSGTRLTVV.

Notes on this clone: In the same sample, other DNA sequences code for this CDR3. The chain combines TRBV6-2 or TRBV6-3 with TRBJ2-7, with D perhaps TRBD1 (5 bases). The CDR3 is 13 amino acids. The germline V and J ends were trimmed by 0 bases and 3 bases, with 6 bases remaining between them. Germline values: CDR1 MNHEY, CDR2 SVGEGT. The CDR3 reads CASSYSQGYEQYF. CDR3 bases: TGTGCCAGCAGTTACTCGCAGGGCTACGAGCAGTACTTC.

The chain uses TRBV27 and TRBJ2-7, with D maybe TRBD2 (6 bases). The germline V and J ends were trimmed by 2 bases and 4 bases, with 12 bases remaining between them. The CDR3 spans 14 residues. The germline CDR1 and CDR2 sequences are MNHEY and SMNVEV (reference sequence). CDR3: CASSLVADKYEQYF. CDR3 nucleotide sequence: TGTGCCAGCAGTTTAGTAGCGGACAAATACGAGCAGTACTTC.